Listed here are 9 T cell receptor beta chains from one sample, sequenced in a study of blood T cell repertoires in COVID-19. Profiling relied on immunoSEQ multiplex PCR, and the TCRdb table lists in-frame clones only, not all of them. The data hold about 150,000 clones, with over 65% observed a single time. Sequences were obtained from peripheral blood. All receptors come from a man aged 65-85 years with acute or convalescent COVID-19.

This clone was found a few times. The chain links TRBV5-6 to TRBJ1-2; 11 positions match TRBD1. This CDR3 has 17 amino acids. The germline gives CDR1 SGHDT, CDR2 YYEEEE. V lost 1 base and J lost 5; bases outside the gene matches: 10. CDR3 nucleotides: TGTGCCAGCAGCTTGTCCCCGGACAGGGGGCATCCGTATGGCTACACCTTC. Residues: CASSLSPDRGHPYGYTF.

This chain links TRBV15 with TRBJ2-1, with D maybe TRBD2 (6 bases). This CDR3 region has 16 residues. With 1 base removed from V and 1 base from J, the gap between germline ends came to 11 bases. Per the germline V gene, CDR1 is LNHNV and CDR2 is YYDKDF (reference sequence). CDR3 sequence (DNA): TGTGCCACCAGCAGAGGCTCCGGGAGTTCCTACAATGAGCAGTTCTTC. This codes for CATSRGSGSSYNEQFF.

The chain recombines TRBV9 with TRBJ1-4, with D unresolved. Trimming pared 1 base from V and 8 bases from J, leaving 15 bases between. The germline CDR1 and CDR2 sequences are SGDLS and YYNGEE. This CDR3 spans 15 amino acids. CDR3 region: CASSVSSDRGEKLFF. The CDR3 DNA reads as TGTGCCAGCAGCGTAAGCTCCGACCGCGGCGAAAAACTGTTTTTT.

The V and J genes are TRBV7-2 and TRBJ2-2; 8 bases align to TRBD2. From germline, CDR1 is SGHTA and CDR2 FQGNSA. With 3 bases clipped from V and 5 bases from J, the junction kept 5 bases outside the gene matches. CDR3 size: 15 residues. The CDR3 bases are TGTGCCAGCAGCTTGAGGGCGGGGGGAACCGGGGAGCTGTTTTTT. Protein sequence: CASSLRAGGTGELFF.

This CDR3 is CASSVEGADRDTQYF. CDR3 DNA: TGTGCCAGCAGCGTAGAGGGGGCCGATCGCGATACGCAGTATTTT. The chain combines TRBV9 with TRBJ2-3; 7 positions agree with TRBD1. The germline gives CDR1 SGDLS, CDR2 YYNGEE. This CDR3 is built from 15 residues. Trimming took 0 bases from V and 6 from J; bases not matched to a gene: 7. Full variable domain (remainder filled in from reference TRBV9 and TRBJ2-3): DSGVTQTPKHLITATGQRVTLRCSPRSGDLSVYWYQQSLDQGLQFLIQYYNGEERAKGNILERFSAQQFPDLHSELNLSSLELGDSALYFCASSVEGADRDTQYFGPGTRLTVL.

Here the CDR3 DNA reads TGTGCCAGCACGACAGGGATACTGGGGGCAACTAATGAAAAACTGTTTTTT. The encoded protein is CASTTGILGATNEKLFF. The J gene is TRBJ1-4, the V gene TRBV28; 7 bases map to TRBD1. The CDR3 loop spans 17 amino acids. V gave up 7 bases and J gave up 0 bases; unmatched junction bases: 11. In germline, CDR1 is MDHEN, CDR2 SYDVKM.

The gene calls are TRBV6-5 and TRBJ2-7; 8 bases map to TRBD2. The V and J ends lost 0 bases and 2 bases, in that order; junction bases with no gene match: 6. Per germline, CDR1 MNHEY and CDR2 SVGAGI. The CDR3 contains 16 residues. The CDR3 loop reads CASSYSRAGATYEQYF. The CDR3 DNA is TGTGCCAGCAGTTACTCAAGAGCGGGGGCTACCTACGAGCAGTACTTC.

This clone was detected only a few times. The chain carries TRBV14 and TRBJ2-2; D gene uncertain. The CDR3 spans 11 residues. Trimming took 1 base from V and 10 from J, leaving 4 bases between them. Germline loops: CDR1 SGHDN, CDR2 FVKESK. CDR3 residues: CASSQGLELFF. Here the CDR3 DNA reads TGTGCCAGCAGCCAAGGACTGGAGCTGTTTTTT.

In this sample, this clone turned up once. The rearrangement joins TRBV28 to TRBJ1-5, with D perhaps TRBD1 (5 bases). The length of the CDR3 is 15 residues. Germline-derived CDR1 and CDR2 are MDHEN and SYDVKM. Trimming stripped 4 bases from V and 0 bases from J, with 10 bases between. In DNA, the CDR3 is TGTGCCAGCAGTTGGGGGGACGGTAGCAATCAGCCCCAGCATTTT. Protein: CASSWGDGSNQPQHF.